These T cell receptor beta chains were read from a single sample in a study of T cell changes during pregnancy in multiple sclerosis. TCRdb keeps only in-frame clones here, not all; method: immunoSEQ multiplex PCR. This sample has 25,000 to 35,000 clones; around 88% occur once, and the top ten carry about 0.7%. The source material was CD4+ T cells from peripheral blood mononuclear cells, sampled in the first trimester of pregnancy. Receptor source: a female donor in good health, enrolled as a control in a pregnancy study. The CDR3 runs from the conserved cysteine through the conserved F or W. Fields, in order: clone size, D gene, V gene, J gene, CDR3 protein, CDR3 DNA. D genes are given only for firm matches. Clone size, where shown, is once, few, many, or a class for clones that have expanded.

>once|TRBD1|TRBV7-9|TRBJ2-3
CASSLAPGGIMTDTQYF
TGTGCCAGCAGCTTAGCCCCAGGGGGTATTATGACAGATACGCAGTATTTT
>few|TRBD1|TRBV5-1|TRBJ1-1
CASSLEGQGTEAFF
TGCGCCAGCAGCTTGGAGGGACAGGGCACTGAAGCTTTCTTT
>once|TRBD2|TRBV5-4|TRBJ2-3
CASSPRGGRTDTQYF
TGTGCCAGCAGCCCACGCGGGGGGCGCACAGATACGCAGTATTTT
>-|-|TRBV20-1|TRBJ2-5
CSGQHQETQYF
TGCAGTGGACAGCACCAAGAGACCCAGTACTTC
>-|-|TRBV7-6|TRBJ1-3
CASSLGVSGNTIYF
TGTGCCAGCAGCTTAGGAGTTTCTGGAAACACCATATATTTT
>-|-|TRBV7-2|TRBJ1-2
CASSQLLNGYTF
TGTGCCAGCAGCCAACTCCTCAATGGCTACACCTTC
>few|-|TRBV2|TRBJ1-1
CARRQGGNTEAFF
TGTGCCAGAAGGCAAGGGGGGAACACTGAAGCTTTCTTT
>-|-|TRBV6-5|TRBJ1-1
CASSYSYRATEAFF
TGTGCCAGCAGTTACTCGTACAGGGCCACTGAAGCTTTCTTT
>-|-|TRBV7-7|TRBJ2-2
CASSLKQGPGELFF
TGTGCCAGCAGCTTAAAACAGGGTCCCGGGGAGCTGTTTTTT
>-|-|TRBV5-1|TRBJ1-1
CASIPGGGNTEAFF
TGCGCCAGCATACCCGGGGGGGGGAACACTGAAGCTTTCTTT
>-|-|TRBV6-5|TRBJ2-7
CASSKWERLTEQYF
TGTGCCAGCAGTAAATGGGAGCGTCTTACCGAGCAGTACTTC
>-|-|TRBV18|TRBJ1-1
CASSRRRALETEAFF
TGTGCCAGCTCACGAAGGAGGGCTTTAGAGACTGAAGCTTTCTTT
>-|-|TRBV19|TRBJ2-7
CASSISHLYEQYF
TGTGCCAGTAGTATTTCACATCTGTACGAGCAGTACTTC
>-|-|TRBV9|TRBJ1-3
CASSAVADSGNTIYF
TGTGCCAGCAGCGCGGTAGCAGACTCTGGAAACACCATATATTTT
>-|-|TRBV19|TRBJ2-7
CASSNPGRSYEQYF
TGTGCCAGTAGTAACCCCGGGAGATCCTACGAGCAGTACTTC
>-|TRBD1|TRBV11-2|TRBJ1-2
CASSLDGPGGRYGYTF
TGTGCCAGCAGCTTAGATGGGCCAGGGGGACGCTATGGCTACACCTTC
>-|-|TRBV9|TRBJ1-1
CASSVIPGREAFF
TGTGCCAGCAGCGTAATACCCGGGAGGGAAGCTTTCTTT
>-|TRBD1|TRBV19|TRBJ1-5
CASSIEQGVGSNQPQHF
TGTGCCAGTAGTATCGAGCAGGGGGTTGGCAGCAATCAGCCCCAGCATTTT
>-|-|TRBV6-5|TRBJ2-7
CASSYSIQGGYEQYF
TGTGCCAGCAGTTACTCGATCCAGGGGGGCTACGAGCAGTACTTC
>-|-|TRBV11-3|TRBJ2-5
CASSSSIPYQETQYF
TGTGCCAGCAGCTCCAGTATCCCTTACCAAGAGACCCAGTACTTC
>-|-|TRBV19|TRBJ1-5
CASSMEGIQPQHF
TGTGCCAGTAGTATGGAGGGGATCCAGCCCCAGCATTTT
>-|TRBD1|TRBV6-5|TRBJ1-1
CASRAQGGTEAFF
TGTGCCAGCAGAGCTCAGGGGGGCACTGAAGCTTTCTTT
>medium-sized|TRBD1|TRBV9|TRBJ2-5
CASSVDLATGGETQYF
TGTGCCAGCAGCGTAGATTTAGCGACAGGGGGAGAGACCCAGTACTTC
>-|TRBD2|TRBV6-5|TRBJ2-3
CASSRRGGTTDTQYF
TGTGCCAGCAGTAGGCGGGGGGGCACTACAGATACGCAGTATTTT
>-|-|TRBV4-3|TRBJ1-2
CASSQDEKGQGYGYTF
TGCGCCAGCAGCCAAGATGAAAAAGGGCAGGGCTATGGCTACACCTTC
>-|TRBD1|TRBV19|TRBJ2-2
CASGRQGNTGELFF
TGTGCCAGTGGAAGACAGGGTAACACCGGGGAGCTGTTTTTT